The 28 T cell receptor beta chains below come from one sample, sequenced in a study of T cell changes during pregnancy in multiple sclerosis. Assay used: immunoSEQ multiplex PCR; TCRdb lists only in-frame clones, some missing. The data show tens of thousands of clones, about 91% seen once. The sample was peripheral blood, taken after pregnancy. The receptors were sampled from a female donor with multiple sclerosis, enrolled in a pregnancy study.

The rearrangement joins TRBV10-2 to TRBJ1-1; weak D call: TRBD1 (5 bases). Germline CDR1 WSHSY, CDR2 SAAADI. The CDR3 loop spans 15 amino acids. The V end lost 3 bases, the J end lost 3 bases, and 14 bases lay between the germline ends. DNA of the CDR3: TGCGCCAGCAGTGATTTGGGGCCCCGAGACACTGAAGCTTTCTTT. Translating gives CASSDLGPRDTEAFF.

This chain uses TRBV5-1 with TRBJ2-1, with 9 nucleotides matching TRBD2. The CDR3 runs to 16 residues. V shed 0 bases, J shed 6 bases, and the junction held 7 bases outside the gene matches. Germline CDR1 SGHRS, CDR2 YFSETQ. DNA for the CDR3: TGCGCCAGCAGCTTGGACCCTAGCGGGGCCTCCAATGAGCAGTTCTTC. Protein sequence: CASSLDPSGASNEQFF.

The gene calls are TRBV11-3 and TRBJ2-1; 10 nucleotides match TRBD1. Germline V CDR1 and CDR2: SGHNT, YENEEA. This CDR3 is 20 amino acids long. The V gene end was trimmed by 0 bases and the J gene end by 1 base; junction bases not matched to a gene: 12. CDR3 bases: TGTGCCAGCAGCTTAGACCTCGGACAGGGGGTGCTAGAATCCTACAATGAGCAGTTCTTC. Its protein is CASSLDLGQGVLESYNEQFF.

The V gene is TRBV4-1, the J gene TRBJ2-7, with TRBD1 matching over 7 bases. CDR1 MGHRA and CDR2 YSYEKL come from the germline V gene. CDR3 length equals 15 residues. Unmatched junction bases numbered 6, after V lost 4 bases and J lost 0 bases. CDR3 sequence: CASSPPGQNSYEQYF. CDR3 sequence (DNA): TGCGCCAGCAGCCCACCGGGACAGAACTCCTACGAGCAGTACTTC.

The chain couples TRBV7-2 to TRBJ2-5; 8 positions agree with TRBD1. The CDR3 spans 16 residues. Germline V gene data show CDR1 as SGHTA and CDR2 as FQGNSA. V dropped 5 bases and J dropped 5; count of bases not matched to a gene: 13. The CDR3 sequence is CASSLQGVLLYETQYF. The CDR3 region has the DNA TGTGCCAGCAGCCTACAGGGGGTCTTACTTTATGAGACCCAGTACTTC.

The chain uses TRBV5-1 and TRBJ1-2; no firm D call. The CDR3 covers 16 residues. Trimming took off 4 bases at V and 6 bases at J, with 22 bases between the two ends. Germline values: CDR1 SGHRS, CDR2 YFSETQ. CDR3 residues: CASSPLISGGRDGYTF. The CDR3 nucleotides read TGCGCCAGCAGCCCTCTTATATCAGGAGGGAGAGATGGCTACACCTTC.

The V gene is TRBV1, the J gene TRBJ1-4; the D call TRBD1 from the table was never checked on the DNA. TRBV1 is marked as a pseudogene. The CDR3 has 14 residues. CDR3: CTSSCSRVSEKLFF. CDR3 DNA: TGCACCAGCAGCTGTTCCAGGGTCAGTGAAAAACTGTTTTTT.

In nucleotides, the CDR3 is TGTGCCAGTAGTATCCGCCAGGGGGCGTCAGATACGCAGTATTTT. This sequence encodes CASSIRQGASDTQYF. This sequence joins TRBV19 and TRBJ2-3; 8 bases map to TRBD1. This CDR3 spans 15 amino acids. Germline lookup yields CDR1 LNHDA and CDR2 SQIVND (reference sequence). J lost 4 bases, V lost 3 bases, and 6 bases had no gene match.

CDR3 protein: CASSVSGGSGNTIYF. The CDR3 DNA is TGTGCCAGCAGTGTCTCAGGGGGCTCTGGAAACACCATATATTTT. The chain recombines TRBV6-1 with TRBJ1-3; 7 nucleotides agree with TRBD1. This CDR3 is built from 15 residues. Germline-derived CDR1 and CDR2 are MNHNS and SASEGT. J was trimmed by 0 bases and V by 4 bases; bases with no gene match: 3.

This chain links TRBV30 with TRBJ1-2; TRBD1 agrees at 8 bases. The V segment lost 2 bases and the J segment 3 bases; nucleotides outside the gene matches: 5. Germline-derived CDR1 and CDR2 are GTSNPN and SVGIG (reference sequence). This CDR3 is built from 14 residues. CDR3 bases: TGTGCCTGGAGTTGGACAGGGATGTACTATGGCTACACCTTC. This encodes CAWSWTGMYYGYTF.

The chain joins TRBV2 to TRBJ1-6; D call uncertain. Germline loops: CDR1 SNHLY, CDR2 FYNNEI. This CDR3 comprises 15 residues. V shed 5 bases and J shed 0 bases, with 8 bases lying between them. CDR3 amino acids: CASSSGFSYNSPLHF. As DNA, the CDR3 is TGTGCCAGCAGTTCCGGGTTCTCCTATAATTCACCCCTCCACTTT.

The J gene is TRBJ1-5, the V gene TRBV6-1, with D tentatively TRBD1 (6 bases). Per the germline V gene, CDR1 is MNHNS and CDR2 is SASEGT. Trimming left V 0 bases short and J 4 bases short, with 10 bases between. CDR3 length equals 15 residues. The CDR3 DNA is TGTGCCAGCAGTGAAGCTCCAACAGGGAATCAGCCCCAGCATTTT. Translated: CASSEAPTGNQPQHF.

The chain recombines TRBV4-3 with TRBJ2-1; no reliable D call. Germline V gene sequence: CDR1 LGHNA, CDR2 YSLEER. The CDR3 consists of 14 residues. V lost 0 bases and J 8 bases, leaving 11 bases between the germline ends. The CDR3 sequence is CASSQDRVMYEQFF. The CDR3 region has the DNA TGCGCCAGCAGCCAAGATCGGGTTATGTATGAGCAGTTCTTC.

The rearrangement links TRBV5-4 to TRBJ2-3, with 10 bases matching TRBD2. The germline V gene encodes CDR1 SGHNT and CDR2 YYREEE (reference sequence). Unmatched junction bases numbered 2, after V lost 0 bases and J lost 1 base. CDR3 length: 16 amino acids. As DNA, the CDR3 is TGTGCCAGCAGCTTGGGTCTAGCGGGGGGCACAGATACGCAGTATTTT. Amino acid sequence: CASSLGLAGGTDTQYF.

The rearrangement links TRBV30 to TRBJ2-7, with 12 bases aligning to TRBD1. Germline assignment: CDR1 GTSNPN and CDR2 SVGIG (reference sequence). Trimming cost V 0 bases and J 12 bases; bases outside gene matches: 12. This CDR3 has 15 residues. The DNA for the CDR3 is TGTGCCTGGAGTGTAGACCCGGGACAGGGGGCTAGTACGTACTTC. As protein: CAWSVDPGQGASTYF.

This clone was observed once. J is TRBJ2-7 and V is TRBV6-7; a weak D match, TRBD1 (6 bases). TRBV6-7 is an ORF, and what it does is uncertain. V gave up 2 bases and J gave up 3 bases, with 14 bases separating them. CDR3 length: 15 residues. The CDR3 nucleotides read TGTGCCAGCAGTTACCCGAAAGGACAGAACTACGAGCAGTACTTC. This translates into CASSYPKGQNYEQYF.

The chain recombines TRBV6-6 with TRBJ2-3; 8 bases fit TRBD2. The germline V gene encodes CDR1 MNHNY and CDR2 SVGAGI (reference sequence). This CDR3 comprises 15 residues. Trimming removed 2 bases from V and 2 bases from J; junction bases left unmatched: 3. Written as DNA, the CDR3 is TGTGCCAGCAGTTACGGCGGGGGGTTCACAGATACGCAGTATTTT. It encodes CASSYGGGFTDTQYF.

The chain carries TRBV6-1 and TRBJ2-2; D gene ambiguous. The CDR3 spans 13 residues. The V gene lost 4 bases and the J gene lost 1 base, with 4 bases spanning the gap. Germline-derived CDR1 and CDR2 are MNHNS and SASEGT. The CDR3 nucleotides read TGTGCCAGCAGTGGAGTGAACACCGGGGAGCTGTTTTTT. Translating gives CASSGVNTGELFF.

The chain recombines TRBV5-8 with TRBJ2-2; 8 bases are a match to TRBD1. The J segment lost 4 bases and the V segment lost 5 bases, leaving 4 bases of the junction unmatched. CDR3 length equals 14 residues. Germline values: CDR1 SGHTS, CDR2 YDEGEE. CDR3 in amino acids: CASRGDRPTGELFF. The CDR3 nucleotides are TGTGCCAGCAGGGGGGACAGGCCCACCGGGGAGCTGTTTTTT.

V and J are TRBV11-1 and TRBJ1-1, with 9 bases matching TRBD1. The CDR3 is 17 amino acids. The V segment lost 8 bases and the J segment 3 bases; nucleotides outside the gene matches: 16. Germline values: CDR1 SGHAT, CDR2 FQDESV (reference sequence). Here the CDR3 DNA reads TGTGCCAGCTACCAAGGGATCGAACAGGGGGCTCACACTGAAGCTTTCTTT. Amino acids: CASYQGIEQGAHTEAFF.

The J gene is TRBJ1-6, the V gene TRBV7-2; no definite D call. V was trimmed by 1 base and J by 0 bases, leaving 7 bases between them. This CDR3 contains 16 residues. The germline gives CDR1 SGHTA, CDR2 FQGNSA. The CDR3 here is CASSLGSSSYNSPLHF. The CDR3 coding sequence is TGTGCCAGCAGCTTAGGTTCGAGCTCCTATAATTCACCCCTCCACTTT.

The V call is TRBV11-2, the J call TRBJ2-1, with 7 positions matching TRBD1. With V trimmed by 4 bases and J by 8 bases, 14 bases remained unmatched. From germline, CDR1 is SGHAT and CDR2 FQNNGV. CDR3 length: 16 residues. DNA of the CDR3: TGTGCCAGCAGCTCGCTCTTGACAGGGTCCTCGGATGAGCAGTTCTTC. Its translation: CASSSLLTGSSDEQFF. The whole variable domain, filled in from reference TRBV11-2 and TRBJ2-1, reads EAGVAQSPRYKIIEKRQSVAFWCNPISGHATLYWYQQILGQGPKLLIQFQNNGVVDDSQLPKDRFSAERLKGVDSTLKIQPAKLEDSAVYLCASSSLLTGSSDEQFFGPGTRLTVL.

This clone came up once. The chain has TRBV6-6 and TRBJ2-2; 9 bases are a match to TRBD2. Germline CDR1 reads MNHNY; CDR2 reads SVGAGI (reference sequence). The CDR3 runs 15 residues. Trimming cost V 6 bases and J 1 base; bases outside gene matches: 3. CDR3 sequence reads: CASRASGENTGELFF. The CDR3 coding sequence is TGTGCCAGCAGAGCTAGCGGGGAGAACACCGGGGAGCTGTTTTTT.

CDR3 sequence: CASSTGGAYNYGYTF. The CDR3 nucleotides are TGTGCCAGCAGCACAGGGGGCGCCTATAACTATGGCTACACCTTC. The rearrangement uses TRBV28 and TRBJ1-2; TRBD1 agrees at 9 bases. V lost 6 bases to trimming and J lost 1 base; unmatched junction nucleotides: 6. Germline V gives CDR1 MDHEN, CDR2 SYDVKM. The CDR3 has 15 residues.

The chain carries TRBV5-1 and TRBJ1-1; D is perhaps TRBD1 (6 bases). CDR1 is SGHRS, CDR2 YFSETQ, per germline. The ends were cut back, 2 bases at V and 5 bases at J, with 13 bases in the middle. The CDR3 consists of 14 residues. CDR3 sequence: CASSFTGTGTEAFF. The CDR3 nucleotides are TGCGCCAGCAGCTTCACAGGGACGGGGACTGAAGCTTTCTTT.

The chain joins TRBV5-1 to TRBJ2-7; no definite D call. There are 14 residues in the CDR3. Germline values: CDR1 SGHRS, CDR2 YFSETQ. V was shortened by 4 bases and J by 0 bases, with 11 bases between the two germline ends. The CDR3 region has the DNA TGCGCCAGCAGCCCGGCGGCCAGCTCCTACGAGCAGTACTTC. Translation gives CASSPAASSYEQYF. Drawing the rest from reference TRBV5-1 and TRBJ2-7, the complete variable domain is KAGVTQTPRYLIKTRGQQVTLSCSPISGHRSVSWYQQTPGQGLQFLFEYFSETQRNKGNFPGRFSGRQFSNSRSEMNVSTLELGDSALYLCASSPAASSYEQYFGPGTRLTVT.

The V call is TRBV28, the J call TRBJ1-2, with 9 bases matching TRBD1. The CDR3 has 14 residues. J lost 7 bases, V lost 5 bases, and 8 bases had no gene match. The V gene's germline CDR1 is MDHEN and CDR2 SYDVKM. In DNA form, the CDR3 reads TGTGCCAGCAGTCTCGGGACAGGGCTTCCTGGCTACACCTTC. This codes for CASSLGTGLPGYTF.

J is TRBJ2-5 and V is TRBV7-2, with D possibly matching TRBD1 (6 bases). This CDR3 has 13 amino acids. The germline CDR1 and CDR2 sequences are SGHTA and FQGNSA. Trimming cost V 3 bases and J 5 bases, with 10 bases left between them. As DNA, the CDR3 is TGTGCCAGCAGCTTCAGTGGGGGCGAGACCCAGTACTTC. This codes for CASSFSGGETQYF. The whole variable domain, filled in from reference TRBV7-2 and TRBJ2-5, reads GAGVSQSPSNKVTEKGKDVELRCDPISGHTALYWYRQSLGQGLEFLIYFQGNSAPDKSGLPSDRFSAERTGGSVSTLTIQRTQQEDSAVYLCASSFSGGETQYFGPGTRLLVL.